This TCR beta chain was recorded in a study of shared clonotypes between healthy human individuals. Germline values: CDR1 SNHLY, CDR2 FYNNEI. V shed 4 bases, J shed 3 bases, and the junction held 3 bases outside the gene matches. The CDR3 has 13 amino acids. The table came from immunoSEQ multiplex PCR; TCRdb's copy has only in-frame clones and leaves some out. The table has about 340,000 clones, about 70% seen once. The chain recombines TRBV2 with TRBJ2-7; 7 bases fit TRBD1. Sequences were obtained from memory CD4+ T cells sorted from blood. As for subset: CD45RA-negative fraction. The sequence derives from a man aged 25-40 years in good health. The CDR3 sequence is CASSARQGYEQYF. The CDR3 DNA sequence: TGTGCCAGCAGTGCCCGACAGGGCTACGAGCAGTACTTC. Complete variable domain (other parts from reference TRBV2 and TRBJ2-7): EPEVTQTPSHQVTQMGQEVILRCVPISNHLYFYWYRQILGQKVEFLVSFYNNEISEKSEIFDDQFSVERPDGSNFTLKIRSTKLEDSAMYFCASSARQGYEQYFGPGTRLTVT.